The 10 T cell receptor beta chains reported below all come from one sample, sequenced in a study of breast tumors, draining lymph nodes, adjacent tissues. Samples came from axillary lymph nodes draining the breast cancer. TCRdb ran MiXCR on the multiplex PCR reads and lists one entry per CDR3 protein. In the table there are more than 200,000 distinct CDR3 sequences, approximately 31% of which are singletons. The sequenced material came from axillary lymph node tissue. These receptor sequences come from a female donor with breast cancer. Some clones in this sample may be carry-over from other donors' samples.

The chain is built from TRBV5-6 and TRBJ1-2; D remains unclear. The CDR3 is 14 residues long. Germline V gene sequence: CDR1 SGHDT, CDR2 YYEEEE. V was trimmed by 5 bases and J by 6 bases, leaving 17 bases between them. In DNA form, the CDR3 reads TGTGCCAGCAGGAGGGAGGACGGCCTAGATGGCTACACCTTC. Amino acids: CASRREDGLDGYTF.

V is TRBV6-1 and J is TRBJ2-7; D remains ambiguous. Per germline, CDR1 MNHNS and CDR2 SASEGT. The germline V and J ends were trimmed by 5 bases and 0 bases, with 8 bases remaining between them. There are 13 residues in the CDR3. The CDR3 loop is CASSHVNSYEQYF. The CDR3, as DNA: TGTGCCAGCAGTCATGTCAACTCCTACGAGCAGTACTTC.

Comment on this clonotype: Lacking the conserved final phenylalanine or tryptophan, this CDR3 likely reflects a read error. This sequence joins TRBV19 and TRBJ1-6; D is possibly TRBD1 (6 bases). The CDR3 loop spans 16 amino acids. CDR1 is LNHDA, CDR2 SQIVND, per germline (reference sequence). V dropped 4 bases and J dropped 10 bases, with 20 bases sitting between them. The CDR3 coding sequence is TGTGCCAGTAGTACCTTCTCCGGGACAACGGACTCACCCCTCCACTCT. Encoded protein: CASSTFSGTTDSPLHS.

This clonotype was seen many times. This chain uses TRBV5-1 with TRBJ2-2, with TRBD2 matching over 10 bases. Germline trimming cut 4 bases from V and 0 bases from J; bases unmatched to any gene: 3. Germline CDR1 reads SGHRS; CDR2 reads YFSETQ. The CDR3 totals 16 residues. This CDR3 is CASSVTSGTNTGELFF. CDR3 in DNA: TGCGCCAGCAGCGTCACTAGCGGGACGAACACCGGGGAGCTGTTTTTT.

This clonotype was detected ten times or more. The chain is built from TRBV2 and TRBJ1-5, with 7 bases that match TRBD1. Germline CDR1 SNHLY, CDR2 FYNNEI. The CDR3 sequence is 15 residues long. V shed 5 bases, J shed 0 bases, and the junction held 4 bases outside the gene matches. The CDR3 protein is CASSRDSHSNQPQHF. DNA of the CDR3: TGTGCCAGCAGTAGGGACAGCCATAGCAATCAGCCCCAGCATTTT.

This chain uses TRBV6-2 or TRBV6-3 with TRBJ2-1; unclear D gene. This CDR3 contains 12 residues. V shed 8 bases and J shed 8 bases, with 13 bases lying between them. Germline values: CDR1 MNHEY, CDR2 SVGEGT. DNA of the CDR3: TGTGCCAGCGCCGAGATTAGATATGAGCAGTTCTTC. Translated, it gives CASAEIRYEQFF.

This clonotype was picked up many times. V usage is TRBV12-3 or TRBV12-4 and J usage is TRBJ1-3; weak D call: TRBD1 (5 bases). The V end was cut by 2 bases, the J end by 0 bases, with 8 bases between. The CDR3 totals 15 residues. The CDR3 reads CASSLRQISGNTIYF. The CDR3 DNA sequence: TGTGCCAGCAGTTTAAGACAGATCTCTGGAAACACCATATATTTT.

The chain links TRBV5-1 to TRBJ1-2; D is unresolved. Trimming took off 0 bases at V and 3 bases at J, with 9 bases between the two ends. The V gene's germline CDR1 is SGHRS and CDR2 YFSETQ. CDR3 size: 14 residues. CDR3 amino acids: CASSLGRRYYGYTF. As DNA, the CDR3 is TGCGCCAGCAGCTTGGGCAGGCGGTACTATGGCTACACCTTC.

This clonotype was counted ten times or more. Its ends do not fully match the called genes, so a read error is possible. The V call is TRBV6-6, the J call TRBJ1-4, with D maybe TRBD1 (5 bases). Germline V gives CDR1 MNHNY, CDR2 SVGAGI (reference sequence). CDR3 length: 15 residues. As DNA, the CDR3 is TGTGCCAGCAGTCACTCGAACAGGAATAATGAAAAACTGTTTTTT. This translates into CASSHSNRNNEKLFF.

This clonotype came up a few times. The chain couples TRBV24-1 to TRBJ1-4, with no clear D. CDR1 and CDR2 (germline): KGHDR, SFDVKD. The CDR3 is made up of 16 amino acids. The V end was cut by 4 bases, the J end by 7 bases, with 18 bases between. Written as DNA, the CDR3 is TGTGCCACCAGTGACCCCGAAGGCAATCTACCTGAAAAACTGTTTTTT. Its translation is CATSDPEGNLPEKLFF.